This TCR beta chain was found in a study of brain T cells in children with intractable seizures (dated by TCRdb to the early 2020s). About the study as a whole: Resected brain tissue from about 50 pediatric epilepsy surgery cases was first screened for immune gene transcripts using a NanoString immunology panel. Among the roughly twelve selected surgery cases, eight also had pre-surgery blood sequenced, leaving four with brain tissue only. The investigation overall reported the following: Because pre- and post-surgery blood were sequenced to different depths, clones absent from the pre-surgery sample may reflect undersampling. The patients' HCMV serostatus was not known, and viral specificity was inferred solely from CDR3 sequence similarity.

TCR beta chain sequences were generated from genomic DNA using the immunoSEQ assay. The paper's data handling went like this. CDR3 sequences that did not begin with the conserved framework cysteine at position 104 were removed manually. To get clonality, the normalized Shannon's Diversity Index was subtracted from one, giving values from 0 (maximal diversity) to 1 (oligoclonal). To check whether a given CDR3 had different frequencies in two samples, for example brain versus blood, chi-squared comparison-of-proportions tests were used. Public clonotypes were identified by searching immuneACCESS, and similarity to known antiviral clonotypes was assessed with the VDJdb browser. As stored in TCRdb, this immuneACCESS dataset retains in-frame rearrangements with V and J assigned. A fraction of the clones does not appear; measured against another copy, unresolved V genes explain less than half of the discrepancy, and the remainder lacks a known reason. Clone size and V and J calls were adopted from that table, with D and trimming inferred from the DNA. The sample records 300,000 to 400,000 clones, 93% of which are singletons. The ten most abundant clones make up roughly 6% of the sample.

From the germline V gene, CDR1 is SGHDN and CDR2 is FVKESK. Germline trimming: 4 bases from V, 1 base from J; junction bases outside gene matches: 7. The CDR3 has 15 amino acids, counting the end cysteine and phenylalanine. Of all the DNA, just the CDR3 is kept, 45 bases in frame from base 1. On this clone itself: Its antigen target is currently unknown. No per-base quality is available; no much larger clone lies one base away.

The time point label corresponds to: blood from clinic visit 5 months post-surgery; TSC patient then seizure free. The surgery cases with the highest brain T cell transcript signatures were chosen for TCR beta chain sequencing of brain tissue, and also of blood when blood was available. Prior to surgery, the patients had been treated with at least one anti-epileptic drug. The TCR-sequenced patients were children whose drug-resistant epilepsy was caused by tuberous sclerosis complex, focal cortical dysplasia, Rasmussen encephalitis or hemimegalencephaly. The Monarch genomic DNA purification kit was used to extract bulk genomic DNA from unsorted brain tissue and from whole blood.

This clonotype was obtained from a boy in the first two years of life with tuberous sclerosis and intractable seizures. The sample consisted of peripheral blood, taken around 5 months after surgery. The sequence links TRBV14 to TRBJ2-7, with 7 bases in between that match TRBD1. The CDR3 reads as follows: CASSLTGRDSYEQYF. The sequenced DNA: TGTGCCAGCAGCCTGACAGGGCGCGATTCCTACGAGCAGTACTTC.